The rows below give T cell receptor beta chains drawn from one sample of a study of blood T cell repertoires in COVID-19. The table came from immunoSEQ multiplex PCR; TCRdb's copy has only in-frame clones and leaves some out. The sample lists 200,000 to 250,000 clones; around 81% were seen once. The material sequenced was peripheral blood. These receptors all come from a woman aged 25 to 39 who had recovered from COVID-19. CDR3s include the opening cysteine and the closing phenylalanine or tryptophan. The D gene is left open where the match is weak. A row's size may be missing; if present it is once, few, many or a size class.

d_gene	abundance	v_gene	j_gene	CDR3aa	CDR3nt
-	-	TRBV11-2	TRBJ2-7	CASSLGSFSYEQYF	TGTGCCAGCAGCTTAGGCAGTTTCTCCTACGAGCAGTACTTC
-	-	TRBV11-2	TRBJ2-3	CASSLFISSTGTDTQYF	TGTGCCAGCAGCTTATTTATTTCTAGTACGGGCACAGATACGCAGTATTTT
TRBD1	-	TRBV10-1	TRBJ2-5	CARGQRQETQYF	TGCGCTAGGGGACAGCGCCAAGAGACCCAGTACTTC
-	-	TRBV3-1/TRBV3-2	TRBJ2-5	CASSPGLFQETQYF	TGTGCCAGCAGCCCCGGACTATTCCAAGAGACCCAGTACTTC
-	few	TRBV28	TRBJ2-3	CASNRGDRNADTQYF	TGTGCCAGCAACCGGGGGGACAGGAATGCAGATACGCAGTATTTT
TRBD2	-	TRBV4-1	TRBJ2-2	CASSRGGLAGPPAKGLFF	TGCGCCAGCAGCCGCGGAGGACTAGCGGGTCCCCCCGCTAAGGGGCTGTTTTTT
-	-	TRBV15	TRBJ1-2	CATSRATLRLDGYTF	TGTGCCACCAGCAGGGCTACCCTTCGACTGGATGGCTACACCTTC
-	-	TRBV4-1	TRBJ2-7	CASSQDNFSYEQYF	TGCGCCAGCAGCCAAGACAACTTCTCCTACGAGCAGTACTTC
-	-	TRBV28	TRBJ2-7	CASSPSSTGLYEQYF	TGTGCCAGCAGTCCATCGTCGACAGGACTCTACGAGCAGTACTTC
-	-	TRBV28	TRBJ1-6	CASSVDIKNNSPLHF	TGTGCCAGCAGTGTGGACATCAAGAATAATTCACCCCTCCACTTT
-	-	TRBV18	TRBJ1-4	CASSPRGGNEKLFF	TGTGCCAGCTCACCCCGGGGAGGAAATGAAAAACTGTTTTTT
-	-	TRBV4-2	TRBJ2-3	CASSHSDTQYF	TGTGCCAGCAGCCACTCGGATACGCAGTATTTT
TRBD1	-	TRBV28	TRBJ1-6	CASRTGGSYNSPLHF	TGTGCCAGCAGGACAGGGGGCTCCTATAATTCACCCCTCCACTTT
-	-	TRBV7-2	TRBJ2-7	CASSLSSTYEQYF	TGTGCCAGCAGCTTAAGTAGTACCTACGAGCAGTACTTC
-	-	TRBV24-1	TRBJ2-2	CATSDPGEYRDYTGELFF	TGTGCCACCAGTGACCCCGGTGAGTATCGGGACTACACCGGGGAGCTGTTTTTT
TRBD2	-	TRBV30	TRBJ2-5	CAWSVLREQETQYF	TGTGCCTGGAGTGTCCTGCGGGAGCAAGAGACCCAGTACTTC
TRBD1	-	TRBV5-6	TRBJ2-5	CASSKRTGLGETQYF	TGTGCCAGCAGCAAACGGACAGGGCTGGGAGAGACCCAGTACTTC
TRBD1	-	TRBV28	TRBJ1-1	CASLPGQASRSEAFF	TGTGCCAGCCTCCCGGGACAGGCCTCAAGGAGCGAAGCTTTCTTT
TRBD2	-	TRBV27	TRBJ2-3	CASSGWLAGPTDTQYF	TGTGCCAGCAGTGGGTGGCTAGCGGGGCCCACAGATACGCAGTATTTT
-	-	TRBV29-1	TRBJ1-2	CSVTGSYGYTF	TGCAGCGTTACAGGGAGCTATGGCTACACCTTC
TRBD2	-	TRBV7-2	TRBJ2-5	CASSSGLAGVVQETQYF	TGTGCCAGCAGTTCTGGACTAGCGGGAGTGGTTCAAGAGACCCAGTACTTC
-	-	TRBV15	TRBJ2-5	CATSSRWETQYF	TGTGCCACCAGCTCCAGATGGGAGACCCAGTACTTC
-	-	TRBV15	TRBJ2-1	CATRVSGSLDRNEQFF	TGTGCCACCAGAGTAAGCGGTTCTCTAGATCGGAATGAGCAGTTCTTC
-	-	TRBV5-1	TRBJ2-1	CASTRTGLAYNEQFF	TGCGCCAGCACCCGAACCGGACTGGCCTACAATGAGCAGTTCTTC
TRBD1	-	TRBV28	TRBJ1-6	CASSLILRDRGGNSPLHF	TGTGCCAGCAGTCTCATCCTCCGGGACAGGGGAGGTAATTCACCCCTCCACTTT
TRBD1	-	TRBV4-1	TRBJ2-7	CASSQGPTGAYEQYF	TGCGCCAGCAGCCAAGGGCCTACAGGGGCCTACGAGCAGTACTTC
TRBD2	-	TRBV13	TRBJ2-7	CASSRGLAVYEQYF	TGTGCCAGCAGCCGTGGACTAGCGGTCTACGAGCAGTACTTC
-	-	TRBV7-3	TRBJ2-1	CASSLDSSQAGQVF	TGTGCCAGCAGCTTAGATAGTTCGCAGGCCGGCCAGGTCTTC
TRBD1	-	TRBV29-1	TRBJ2-2	CSSQLGTGDTGELFF	TGCAGCTCACAGCTCGGGACAGGGGACACCGGGGAGCTGTTTTTT
-	-	TRBV27	TRBJ1-2	CAIRRGTFYGYTF	TGTGCCATCAGGCGGGGGACATTTTATGGCTACACCTTC
-	few	TRBV2	TRBJ1-4	CASNRQGGEKLFF	TGTGCCAGCAACAGGCAGGGTGGTGAAAAACTGTTTTTT
-	-	TRBV5-4	TRBJ2-7	CASSFGTSYEQYF	TGTGCCAGCAGCTTTGGCACAAGCTACGAGCAGTACTTC
-	few	TRBV12-3/TRBV12-4	TRBJ2-1	CASSPLAANEQFF	TGTGCCAGCAGTCCTCTAGCAGCCAATGAGCAGTTCTTC
-	-	TRBV18	TRBJ2-2	CASSPGQSGELFF	TGTGCCAGCTCACCAGGGCAGTCCGGGGAGCTGTTTTTT
TRBD2	-	TRBV5-6	TRBJ2-7	CASSLGSGTYEQYF	TGTGCCAGCAGCTTGGGTAGCGGGACCTACGAGCAGTACTTC
TRBD1	-	TRBV6-6	TRBJ1-5	CASSYSGQGLDQPQHF	TGTGCCAGCAGTTACTCAGGACAGGGGCTGGATCAGCCCCAGCATTTT
TRBD2	-	TRBV10-3	TRBJ2-7	CAIRRTSGGAYEQYF	TGTGCCATCAGGCGGACTAGCGGGGGGGCCTACGAGCAGTACTTC
TRBD1	-	TRBV18	TRBJ1-5	CASSLDRVTQPQHF	TGTGCCAGCTCACTAGACAGGGTGACTCAGCCCCAGCATTTT
TRBD2	-	TRBV2	TRBJ2-7	CASSEGPTSGRAPSYEQYF	TGTGCCAGCAGTGAGGGGCCGACTAGCGGGAGGGCCCCCTCCTACGAGCAGTACTTC
TRBD1	-	TRBV15	TRBJ1-4	CATSMKRGQGNEKLFF	TGTGCCACCAGCATGAAAAGGGGACAGGGGAATGAAAAACTGTTTTTT
-	few	TRBV5-1	TRBJ2-2	CASSKDGGATGELFF	TGCGCCAGCAGCAAGGACGGAGGCGCCACCGGGGAGCTGTTTTTT
TRBD1	-	TRBV5-1	TRBJ2-2	CASSLSGAGGTGELFF	TGCGCCAGCAGCTTAAGTGGAGCAGGGGGAACCGGGGAGCTGTTTTTT
TRBD2	-	TRBV9	TRBJ2-7	CASSLTIAGGRDEQYF	TGTGCCAGCAGCCTTACTATAGCGGGAGGGAGGGACGAGCAGTACTTC
-	-	TRBV1	TRBJ1-1	CTSSQDGGAANKDTMNTEAFF	TGCACCAGCAGCCAAGATGGGGGGGCGGCGAATAAAGACACTATGAACACTGAAGCTTTCTTT
TRBD1	-	TRBV5-1	TRBJ1-6	CASSLGQGDNSPLHF	TGCGCCAGCAGCTTAGGACAGGGGGACAATTCACCCCTCCACTTT
TRBD1	-	TRBV30	TRBJ2-2	CAWRAWGRGSTGELFF	TGTGCCTGGAGGGCCTGGGGCAGGGGGAGCACCGGGGAGCTGTTTTTT
TRBD2	-	TRBV28	TRBJ2-7	CASSSPMTSGSYEQYF	TGTGCCAGCAGTTCCCCTATGACTAGCGGGAGTTACGAGCAGTACTTC
TRBD2	-	TRBV12-5	TRBJ2-1	CASGVIAGAGNEQFF	TGTGCTAGTGGAGTTATAGCGGGAGCGGGAAATGAGCAGTTCTTC
-	-	TRBV5-1	TRBJ1-1	CASSPGIGGSTEAFF	TGCGCCAGCAGCCCTGGTATTGGGGGCTCCACTGAAGCTTTCTTT
-	-	TRBV27	TRBJ2-7	CASSLYRAGLAYEQYF	TGTGCCAGCAGTTTATATCGCGCGGGTCTTGCCTACGAGCAGTACTTC
TRBD2	-	TRBV27	TRBJ2-2	CASSFSGSGTGELFF	TGTGCCAGCAGTTTTAGCGGGAGTGGGACCGGGGAGCTGTTTTTT
-	-	TRBV28	TRBJ1-1	CASSLTAGTEAFF	TGTGCCAGCAGTTTAACTGCAGGCACTGAAGCTTTCTTT